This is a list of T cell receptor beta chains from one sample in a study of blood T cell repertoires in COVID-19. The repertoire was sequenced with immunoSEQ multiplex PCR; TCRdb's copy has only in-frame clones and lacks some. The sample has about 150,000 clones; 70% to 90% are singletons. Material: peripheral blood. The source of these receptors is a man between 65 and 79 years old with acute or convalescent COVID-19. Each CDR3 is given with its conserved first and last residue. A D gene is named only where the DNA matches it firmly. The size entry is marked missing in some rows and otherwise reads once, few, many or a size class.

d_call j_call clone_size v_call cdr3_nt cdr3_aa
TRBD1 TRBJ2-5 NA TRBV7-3 TGTGCCAGCAGCTTAGAACCGGGACAGCAAGAGACCCAGTACTTC CASSLEPGQQETQYF
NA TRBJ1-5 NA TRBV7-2 TGTGCCAGCAGCTCCCGGACGGGAAATCAGCCCCAGCATTTT CASSSRTGNQPQHF
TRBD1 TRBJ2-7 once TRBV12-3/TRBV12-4 TGTGCCAGTTCTCCCAGGGGGCTAGGGGAGCAGTACTTC CASSPRGLGEQYF
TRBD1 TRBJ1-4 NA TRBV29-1 TGCAGCGTTGGTGAGGACAGGGGTGAAAAACTGTTTTTT CSVGEDRGEKLFF
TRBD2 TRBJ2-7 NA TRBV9 TGTGCCAGCAGCGTGCTAGCGGGAGACCCCTCGAGCTCCTACGAGCAGTACTTC CASSVLAGDPSSSYEQYF
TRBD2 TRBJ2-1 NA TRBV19 TGTGCCAGTTCACCCGCAATAGCGGGCGAGCAGTTCTTC CASSPAIAGEQFF
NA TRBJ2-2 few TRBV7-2 TGTGCCAGCAGCTTGCCGGGCACCGGGGAGCTGTTTTTT CASSLPGTGELFF
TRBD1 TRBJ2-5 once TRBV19 TGTGCCAATCCTTCCTCAGGCAGGGGGCGAGGTGAGACCCAGTACTTC CANPSSGRGRGETQYF
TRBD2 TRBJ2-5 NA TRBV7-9 TGTGCCAGCACCCCTCTGCCCGGACTAGCGGGAGAGAAGGGGATCCAAGAGACCCAGTACTTC CASTPLPGLAGEKGIQETQYF
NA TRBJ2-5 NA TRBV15 TGTGCCACCGATGCTAGGGGCCCGCAAGAGACCCAGTACTTC CATDARGPQETQYF
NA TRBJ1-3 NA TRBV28 TGTGCCAGCAGTTTAGGGGGGGGCCCGAGAAACACCATATATTTT CASSLGGGPRNTIYF
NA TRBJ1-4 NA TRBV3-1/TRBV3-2 TGTGCCAGCAGCCAAGTCTTTGGGACACTAACCCCTACGGCCGAAAAACTGTTTTTT CASSQVFGTLTPTAEKLFF
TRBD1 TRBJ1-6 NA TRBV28 TGTGCCAGCAGATCGCCGGGACAGGGTGCTTCACCCCTCCACTTT CASRSPGQGASPLHF
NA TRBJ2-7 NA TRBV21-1 TGTGCCAGCAGCAAAGCGGAGCCCAACTACGAGCAGTACTTC CASSKAEPNYEQYF
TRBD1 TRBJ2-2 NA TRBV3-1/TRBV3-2 TGTGCCAGCAGCCAAGGACAGGGGCACGGGGAGCTGTTTTTT CASSQGQGHGELFF
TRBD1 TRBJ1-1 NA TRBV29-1 TGCAGCGTTGACCGGACAGGGATGAACACTGAAGCTTTCTTT CSVDRTGMNTEAFF
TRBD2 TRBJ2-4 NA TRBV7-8 TGTGCCAGCAGCCTCCCTAGCGGGAGTTCCAAAAACATTCAGTACTTC CASSLPSGSSKNIQYF
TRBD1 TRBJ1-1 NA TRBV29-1 TGCAGCGCTGGGACAGGAGGGGACACTGAAGCTTTCTTT CSAGTGGDTEAFF
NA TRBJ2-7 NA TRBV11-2 TGTGCCAGCAGCTTAGATTCCCGTGGAGAAGAGCAGTACTTC CASSLDSRGEEQYF
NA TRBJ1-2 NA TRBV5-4 TGTGCCAGCAGCTCGGACGGAGGCTATGGCTACACCTTC CASSSDGGYGYTF
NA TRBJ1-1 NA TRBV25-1 TGTGCCAGCAGTGGCGTGACAGCGAACACTGAAGCTTTCTTT CASSGVTANTEAFF
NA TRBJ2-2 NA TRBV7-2 TGTGCCAGCAGCCCCCGCGGGTTTGGGCGGGGGAACACCGGGGAGCTGTTTTTT CASSPRGFGRGNTGELFF
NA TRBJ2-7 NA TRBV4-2 TGTGCCAGCAGCCAAGATGTACAGGGCCCCTACGAGCAGTACTTC CASSQDVQGPYEQYF
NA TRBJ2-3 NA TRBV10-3 TGTGCCATCAGTGACTCGGGGATAGATACGCAGTATTTT CAISDSGIDTQYF
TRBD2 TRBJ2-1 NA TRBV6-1 TGTGCCAGCAGTGAAGGGACTAGCGGGTACAATGAGCAGTTCTTC CASSEGTSGYNEQFF
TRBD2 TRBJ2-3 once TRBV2 TGTGCCAGCAGTGTTCTAGCGGGAGGCACAGATACGCAGTATTTT CASSVLAGGTDTQYF
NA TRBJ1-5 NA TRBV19 TGTGCCAGTAGTATAGTCTTTCGACAGTCTTCCCAGCCCCAGCATTTT CASSIVFRQSSQPQHF
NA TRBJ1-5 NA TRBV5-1 TGCGCCAGCAGTCCAGCAGGGGAGAATCATCAGCCCCAGCATTTT CASSPAGENHQPQHF
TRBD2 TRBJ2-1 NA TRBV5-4 TGTGCCAGCAGCTTCGATGTCGGGAGGGCCTTGAATGAGCAGTTCTTC CASSFDVGRALNEQFF
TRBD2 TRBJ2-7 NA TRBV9 TGTGCCAGCAGCGTACACCCAAGTAGCGGGAGTACGACCTACGAGCAGTACTTC CASSVHPSSGSTTYEQYF
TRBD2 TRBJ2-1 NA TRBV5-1 TGCGCCAGCAGCGTGACTAGCGGGGGACTTACGAGCAATGAGCAGTTCTTC CASSVTSGGLTSNEQFF
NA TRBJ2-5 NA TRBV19 TGTGCCAGTAGTATAGTTCGGCAAGAGACCCAGTACTTC CASSIVRQETQYF
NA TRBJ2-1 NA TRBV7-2 TGTGCCAGCAGCTTAGTCCGGCAGGTTTACAATGAGCAGTTCTTC CASSLVRQVYNEQFF
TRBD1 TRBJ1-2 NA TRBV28 TGTGCCAGCAGTTGGGGACAGGGGGACTATGGCTACACCTTC CASSWGQGDYGYTF
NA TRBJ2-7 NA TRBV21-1 TGTGCCAGCAGATTCTGCTCCTACGAGCAGTACTTC CASRFCSYEQYF
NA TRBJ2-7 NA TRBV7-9 TGTGCCAGCAGCTTAGCGGTGGGGGGTGAGCAGTACTTC CASSLAVGGEQYF
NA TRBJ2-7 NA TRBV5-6 TGTGCCAGCAGCTTGGGCAGTCCCTACGAGCAGTACTTC CASSLGSPYEQYF
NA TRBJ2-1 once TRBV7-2 TGTGCCAGCAGCTTAGGTACGGGACTCGGGATGGTTGAGCAGTTCTTC CASSLGTGLGMVEQFF
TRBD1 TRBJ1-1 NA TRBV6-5 TGTGCCAGCAGCCCGGGACAGATGAACACTGAAGCTTTCTTT CASSPGQMNTEAFF
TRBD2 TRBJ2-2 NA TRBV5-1 TGCGCCAGCAGCCCCGGACTAGCGGGAGACACCGGGGAGCTGTTTTTT CASSPGLAGDTGELFF
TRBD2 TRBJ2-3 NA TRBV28 TGTGCCAGCACATTAGCGGGGAATGGGACGCAGTATTTT CASTLAGNGTQYF
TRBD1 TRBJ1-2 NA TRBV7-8 TGTGCCAGCAGCCGGGGACAGGGCTACACCTTC CASSRGQGYTF
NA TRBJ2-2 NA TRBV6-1 TGTGCCAGCAGTGAACCGGTAGCCGGGGAGCTGTTTTTT CASSEPVAGELFF
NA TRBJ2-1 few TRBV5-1 TGCGCCAGCAGCTTGGCTCTAGCGCAGAATGAGCAGTTCTTC CASSLALAQNEQFF
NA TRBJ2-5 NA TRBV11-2 TGTGCCAGCAGCTTAGATCAAAGACACCGGGAGACCCAGTACTTC CASSLDQRHRETQYF
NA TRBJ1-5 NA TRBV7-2 TGTGCCAGCAGCTCCGACAGGAACAATCAGCCCCAGCATTTT CASSSDRNNQPQHF
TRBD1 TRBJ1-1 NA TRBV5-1 TGCGCCAGCAGCTTGGCCGGGGACAGGGGACCCTACACTGAAGCTTTCTTT CASSLAGDRGPYTEAFF
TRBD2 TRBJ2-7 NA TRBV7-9 TGTGCCAGCAGCCCTGCAGCGGGAGAGCAGTACTTC CASSPAAGEQYF
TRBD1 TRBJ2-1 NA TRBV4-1 TGCGCCAGCAGCCAAGGGGAAAGACAGGGGAGGTACAATGAGCAGTTCTTC CASSQGERQGRYNEQFF